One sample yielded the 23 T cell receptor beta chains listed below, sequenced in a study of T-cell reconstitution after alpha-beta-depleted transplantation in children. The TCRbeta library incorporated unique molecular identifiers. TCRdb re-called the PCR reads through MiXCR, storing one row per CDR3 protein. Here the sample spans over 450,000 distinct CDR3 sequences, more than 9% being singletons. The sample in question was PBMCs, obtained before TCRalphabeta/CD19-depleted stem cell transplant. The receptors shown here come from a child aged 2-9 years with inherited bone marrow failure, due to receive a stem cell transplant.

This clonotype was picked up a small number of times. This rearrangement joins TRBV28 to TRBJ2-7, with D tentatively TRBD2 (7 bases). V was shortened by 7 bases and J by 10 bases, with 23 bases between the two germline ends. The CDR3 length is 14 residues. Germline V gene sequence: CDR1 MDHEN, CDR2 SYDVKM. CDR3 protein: CASTHLGSGGQQYF. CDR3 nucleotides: TGTGCCAGCACCCACCTAGGGTCGGGGGGACAACAGTACTTC.

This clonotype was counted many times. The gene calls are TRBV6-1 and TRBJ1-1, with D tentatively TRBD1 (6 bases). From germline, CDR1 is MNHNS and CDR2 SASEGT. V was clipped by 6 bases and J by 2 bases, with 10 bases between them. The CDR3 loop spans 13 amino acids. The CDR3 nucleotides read TGTGCCAGCAGCCGGACAGCTAACACTGAAGCTTTCTTT. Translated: CASSRTANTEAFF.

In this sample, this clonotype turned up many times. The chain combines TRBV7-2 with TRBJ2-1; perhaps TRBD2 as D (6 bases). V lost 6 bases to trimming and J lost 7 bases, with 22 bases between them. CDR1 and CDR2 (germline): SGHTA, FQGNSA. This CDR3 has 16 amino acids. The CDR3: CASRGGRWGAGNEQFF. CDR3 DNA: TGTGCCAGCAGGGGGGGACGGTGGGGCGCGGGGAATGAGCAGTTCTTC.

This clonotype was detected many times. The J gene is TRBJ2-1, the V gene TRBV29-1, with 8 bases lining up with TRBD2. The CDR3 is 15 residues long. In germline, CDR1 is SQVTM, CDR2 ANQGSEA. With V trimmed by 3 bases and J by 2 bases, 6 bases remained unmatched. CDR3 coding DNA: TGCAGCGTTGACCTCCCAGCGGGAGCCTACAATGAGCAGTTCTTC. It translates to CSVDLPAGAYNEQFF.

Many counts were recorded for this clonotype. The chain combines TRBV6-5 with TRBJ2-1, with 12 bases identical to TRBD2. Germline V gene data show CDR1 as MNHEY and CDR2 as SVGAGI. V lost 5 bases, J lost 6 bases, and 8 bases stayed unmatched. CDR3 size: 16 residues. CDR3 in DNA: TGTGCCAGCAGTCTGTGGACTAGCGGGACCGGCAATGAGCAGTTCTTC. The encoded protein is CASSLWTSGTGNEQFF.

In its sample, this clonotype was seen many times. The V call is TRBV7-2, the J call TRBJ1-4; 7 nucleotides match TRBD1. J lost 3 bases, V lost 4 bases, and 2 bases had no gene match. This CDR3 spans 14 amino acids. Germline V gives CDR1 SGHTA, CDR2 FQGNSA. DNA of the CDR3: TGTGCCAGCAGCTACAGGGGTGCTAATGAAAAACTGTTTTTT. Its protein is CASSYRGANEKLFF. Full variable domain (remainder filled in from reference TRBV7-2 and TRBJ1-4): GAGVSQSPSNKVTEKGKDVELRCDPISGHTALYWYRQSLGQGLEFLIYFQGNSAPDKSGLPSDRFSAERTGGSVSTLTIQRTQQEDSAVYLCASSYRGANEKLFFGSGTQLSVL.

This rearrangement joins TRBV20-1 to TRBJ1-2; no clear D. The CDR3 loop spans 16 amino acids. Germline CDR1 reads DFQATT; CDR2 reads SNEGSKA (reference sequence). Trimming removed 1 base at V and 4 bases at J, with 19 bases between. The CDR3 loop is CSARARSRAASYGYTF. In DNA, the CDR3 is TGCAGTGCTAGAGCTCGTTCGCGGGCAGCTAGCTATGGCTACACCTTC.

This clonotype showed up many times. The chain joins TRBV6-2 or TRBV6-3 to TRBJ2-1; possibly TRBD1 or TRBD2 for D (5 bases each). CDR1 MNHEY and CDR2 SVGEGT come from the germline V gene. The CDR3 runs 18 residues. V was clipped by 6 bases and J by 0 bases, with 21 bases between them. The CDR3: CASSPGTLFSRSYNEQFF. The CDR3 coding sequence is TGTGCCAGCAGCCCCGGGACCCTTTTCTCCCGCTCCTACAATGAGCAGTTCTTC.

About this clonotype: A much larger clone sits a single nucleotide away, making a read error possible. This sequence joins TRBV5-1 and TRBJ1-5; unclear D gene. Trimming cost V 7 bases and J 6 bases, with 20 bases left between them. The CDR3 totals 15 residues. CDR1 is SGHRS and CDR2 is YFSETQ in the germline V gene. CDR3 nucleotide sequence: TGCGCCAGCGGCGATGAGTGCGCCGGGAGTCAGCCCCAGCATTTT. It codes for CASGDECAGSQPQHF.

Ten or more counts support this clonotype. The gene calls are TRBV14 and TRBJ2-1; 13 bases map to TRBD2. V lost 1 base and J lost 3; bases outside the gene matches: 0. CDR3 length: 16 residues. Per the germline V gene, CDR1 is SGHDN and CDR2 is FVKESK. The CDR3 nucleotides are TGTGCCAGCAGCCAAGGACTAGCGGGAGGCTACAATGAGCAGTTCTTC. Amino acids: CASSQGLAGGYNEQFF.

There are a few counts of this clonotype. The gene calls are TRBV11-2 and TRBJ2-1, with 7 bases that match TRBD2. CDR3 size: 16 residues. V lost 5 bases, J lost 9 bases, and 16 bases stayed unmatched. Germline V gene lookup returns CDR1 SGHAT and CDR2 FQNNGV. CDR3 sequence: CASSNTASGSRGEQFF. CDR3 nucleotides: TGTGCCAGCAGCAATACAGCTAGCGGATCCCGGGGTGAGCAGTTCTTC.

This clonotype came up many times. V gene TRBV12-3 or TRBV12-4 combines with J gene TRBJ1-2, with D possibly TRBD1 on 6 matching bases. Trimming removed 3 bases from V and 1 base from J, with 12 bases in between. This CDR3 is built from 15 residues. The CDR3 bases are TGTGCCAGCAGTTTCTGGGCAGGGGTTAACTATGGCTACACCTTC. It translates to CASSFWAGVNYGYTF.

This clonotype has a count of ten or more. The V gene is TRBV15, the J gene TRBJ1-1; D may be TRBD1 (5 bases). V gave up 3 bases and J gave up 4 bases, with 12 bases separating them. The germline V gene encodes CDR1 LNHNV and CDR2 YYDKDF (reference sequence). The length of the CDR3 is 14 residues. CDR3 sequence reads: CATSSIFGGTEAFF. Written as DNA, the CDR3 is TGTGCCACCAGCAGCATCTTTGGGGGCACTGAAGCTTTCTTT.

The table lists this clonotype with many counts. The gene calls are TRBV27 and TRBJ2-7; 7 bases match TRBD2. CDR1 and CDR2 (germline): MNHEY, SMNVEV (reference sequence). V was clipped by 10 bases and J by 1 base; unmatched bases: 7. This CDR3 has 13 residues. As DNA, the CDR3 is TGTGCCACCCGGGACTATCTATCCTACGAGCAGTACTTC. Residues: CATRDYLSYEQYF.

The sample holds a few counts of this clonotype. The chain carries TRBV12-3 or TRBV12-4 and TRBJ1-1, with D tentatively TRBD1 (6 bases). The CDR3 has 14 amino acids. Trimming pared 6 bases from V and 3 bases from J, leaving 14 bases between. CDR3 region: CASSLGGGYTEAFF. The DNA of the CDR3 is TGTGCCAGCAGCCTAGGGGGGGGGTACACTGAAGCTTTCTTT.

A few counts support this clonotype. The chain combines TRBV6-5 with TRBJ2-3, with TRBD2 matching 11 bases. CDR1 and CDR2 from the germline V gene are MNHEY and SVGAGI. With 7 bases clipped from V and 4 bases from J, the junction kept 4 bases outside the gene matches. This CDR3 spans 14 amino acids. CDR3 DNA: TGTGCCAGCATTTCGGGACTAGCGGCAGATACGCAGTATTTT. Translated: CASISGLAADTQYF.

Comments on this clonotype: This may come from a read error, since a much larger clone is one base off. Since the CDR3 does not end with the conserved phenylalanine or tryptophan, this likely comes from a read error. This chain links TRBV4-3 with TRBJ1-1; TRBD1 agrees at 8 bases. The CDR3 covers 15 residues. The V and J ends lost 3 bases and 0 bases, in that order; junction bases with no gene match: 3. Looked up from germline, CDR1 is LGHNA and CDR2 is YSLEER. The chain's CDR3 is CASSHAGGLNTEAFS. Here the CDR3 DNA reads TGCGCCAGCAGCCATGCAGGGGGCTTGAACACTGAAGCTTTCTCT.

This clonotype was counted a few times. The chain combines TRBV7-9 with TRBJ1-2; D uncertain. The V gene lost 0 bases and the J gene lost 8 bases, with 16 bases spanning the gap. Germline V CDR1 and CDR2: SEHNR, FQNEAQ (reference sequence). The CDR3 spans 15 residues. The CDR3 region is CASSLASNALDGYTF. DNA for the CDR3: TGTGCCAGCAGCTTAGCCTCAAATGCCCTGGACGGCTACACCTTC.

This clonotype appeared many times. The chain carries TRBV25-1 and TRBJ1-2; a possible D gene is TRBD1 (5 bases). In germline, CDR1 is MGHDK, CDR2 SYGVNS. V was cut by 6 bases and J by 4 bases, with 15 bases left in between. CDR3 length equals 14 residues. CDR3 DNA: TGTGCCAGCAGCCCCGTGGGGGGTGGCTATGGCTACACCTTC. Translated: CASSPVGGGYGYTF.

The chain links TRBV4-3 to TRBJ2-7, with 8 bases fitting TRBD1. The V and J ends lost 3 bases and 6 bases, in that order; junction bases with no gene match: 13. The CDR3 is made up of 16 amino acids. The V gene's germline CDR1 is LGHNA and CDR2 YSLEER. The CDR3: CASSQTPGQVALEQYF. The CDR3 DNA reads TGCGCCAGCAGCCAGACCCCGGGACAGGTGGCACTCGAGCAGTACTTC.

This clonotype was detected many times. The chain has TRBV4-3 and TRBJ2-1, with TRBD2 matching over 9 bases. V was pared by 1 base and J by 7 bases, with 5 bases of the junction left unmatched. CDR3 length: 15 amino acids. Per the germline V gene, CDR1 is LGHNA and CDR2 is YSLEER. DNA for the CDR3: TGCGCCAGCAGCCAAGGTAGCGGGAGTCAAAATGAGCAGTTCTTC. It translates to CASSQGSGSQNEQFF.

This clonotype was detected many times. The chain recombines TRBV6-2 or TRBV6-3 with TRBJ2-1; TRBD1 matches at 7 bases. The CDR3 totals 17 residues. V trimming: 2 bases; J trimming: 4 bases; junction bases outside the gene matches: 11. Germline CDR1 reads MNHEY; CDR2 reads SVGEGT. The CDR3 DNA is TGTGCCAGCAGTTACCCGACCGACAGGGTAGGTTACAATGAGCAGTTCTTC. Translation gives CASSYPTDRVGYNEQFF.

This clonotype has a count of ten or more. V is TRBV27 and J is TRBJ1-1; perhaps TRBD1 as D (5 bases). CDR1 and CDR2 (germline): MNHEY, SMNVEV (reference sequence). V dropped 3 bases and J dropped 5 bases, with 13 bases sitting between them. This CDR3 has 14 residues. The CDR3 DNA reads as TGTGCCAGCAGTTTGGGGGGTAGGGGTACTGAAGCTTTCTTT. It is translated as CASSLGGRGTEAFF.